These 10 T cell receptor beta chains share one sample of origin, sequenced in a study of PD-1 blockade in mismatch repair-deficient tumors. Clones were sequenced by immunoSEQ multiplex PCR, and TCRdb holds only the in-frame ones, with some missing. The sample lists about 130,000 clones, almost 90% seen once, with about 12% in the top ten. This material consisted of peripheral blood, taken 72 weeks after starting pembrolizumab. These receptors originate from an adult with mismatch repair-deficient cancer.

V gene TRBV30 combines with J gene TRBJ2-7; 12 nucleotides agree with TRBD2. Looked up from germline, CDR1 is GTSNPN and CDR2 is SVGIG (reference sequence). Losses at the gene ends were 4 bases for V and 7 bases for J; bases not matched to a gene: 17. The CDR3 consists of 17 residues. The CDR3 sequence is CAWNGYDRLAGDGEQYF. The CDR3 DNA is TGTGCCTGGAACGGATATGACCGACTAGCGGGAGATGGGGAGCAGTACTTC.

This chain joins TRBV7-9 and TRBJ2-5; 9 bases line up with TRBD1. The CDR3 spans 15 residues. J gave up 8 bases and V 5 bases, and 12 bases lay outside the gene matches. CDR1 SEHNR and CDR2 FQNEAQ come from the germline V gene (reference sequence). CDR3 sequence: CASSPPERDRETQYF. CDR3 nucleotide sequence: TGTGCCAGCAGCCCCCCCGAGAGGGACAGGGAAACCCAGTACTTC.

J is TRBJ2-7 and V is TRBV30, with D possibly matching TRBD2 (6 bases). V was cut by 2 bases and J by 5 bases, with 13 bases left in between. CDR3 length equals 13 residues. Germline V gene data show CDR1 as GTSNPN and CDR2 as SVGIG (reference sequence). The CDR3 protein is CAWSWGERNEQYF. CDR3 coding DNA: TGTGCCTGGAGTTGGGGGGAACGGAACGAGCAGTACTTC. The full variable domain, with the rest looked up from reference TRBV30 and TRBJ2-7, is SQTIHQWPATLVQPVGSPLSLECTVEGTSNPNLYWYRQAAGRGLQLLFYSVGIGQISSEVPQNLSASRPQDRQFILSSKKLLLSDSGFYLCAWSWGERNEQYFGPGTRLTVT.

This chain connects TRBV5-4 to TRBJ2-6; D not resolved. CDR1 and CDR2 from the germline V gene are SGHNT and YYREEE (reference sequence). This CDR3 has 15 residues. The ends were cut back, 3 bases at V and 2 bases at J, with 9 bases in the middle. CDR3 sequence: CASSSTGTGANVLTF. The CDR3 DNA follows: TGTGCCAGCAGCTCGACTGGAACTGGGGCCAACGTCCTGACTTTC.

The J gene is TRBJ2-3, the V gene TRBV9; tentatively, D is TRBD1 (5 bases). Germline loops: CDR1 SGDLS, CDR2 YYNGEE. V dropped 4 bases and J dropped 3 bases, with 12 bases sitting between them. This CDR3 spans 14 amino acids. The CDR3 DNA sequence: TGTGCCAGCAGCCCCCGAAAGGGGACAGATACGCAGTATTTT. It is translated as CASSPRKGTDTQYF.

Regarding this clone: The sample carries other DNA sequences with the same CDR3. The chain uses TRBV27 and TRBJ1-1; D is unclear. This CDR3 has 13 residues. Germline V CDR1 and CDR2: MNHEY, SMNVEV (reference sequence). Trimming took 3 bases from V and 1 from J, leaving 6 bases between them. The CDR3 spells CASSLGGNTEAFF. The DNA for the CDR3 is TGTGCCAGCAGTTTGGGCGGGAACACTGAAGCTTTCTTT.

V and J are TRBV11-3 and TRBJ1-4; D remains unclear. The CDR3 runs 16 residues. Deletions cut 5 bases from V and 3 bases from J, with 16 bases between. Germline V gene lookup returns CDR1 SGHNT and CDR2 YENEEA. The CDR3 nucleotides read TGTGCCAGCAGCAAAACCCGGAGGAGGTCTAATGAAAAACTGTTTTTT. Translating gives CASSKTRRRSNEKLFF.

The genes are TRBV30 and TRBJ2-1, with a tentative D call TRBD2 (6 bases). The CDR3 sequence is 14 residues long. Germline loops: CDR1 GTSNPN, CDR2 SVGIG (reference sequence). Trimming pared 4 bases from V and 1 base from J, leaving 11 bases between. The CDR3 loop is CAWTLGGSYNEQFF. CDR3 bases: TGTGCCTGGACACTGGGGGGATCCTACAATGAGCAGTTCTTC.

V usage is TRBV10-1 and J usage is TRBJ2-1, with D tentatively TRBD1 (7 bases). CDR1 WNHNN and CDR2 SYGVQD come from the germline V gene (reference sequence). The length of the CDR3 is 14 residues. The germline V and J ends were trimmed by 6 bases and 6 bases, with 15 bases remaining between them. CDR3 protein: CASSQGGVGNEQFF. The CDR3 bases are TGCGCCAGCAGCCAGGGGGGAGTGGGCAATGAGCAGTTCTTC.

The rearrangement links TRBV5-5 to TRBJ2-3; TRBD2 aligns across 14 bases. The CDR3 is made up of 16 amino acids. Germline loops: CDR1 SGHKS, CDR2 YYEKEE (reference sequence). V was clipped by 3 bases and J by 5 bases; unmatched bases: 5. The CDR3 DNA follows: TGTGCCAGCAGCTCGGGACTAGCGGGAGTGGGAGATACGCAGTATTTT. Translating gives CASSSGLAGVGDTQYF.